These 13 T cell receptor beta chains originate from one sample sequenced in a study of human T cells and chemical hapten exposure. TCRdb reanalysed the RACE reads using MiXCR and keeps one entry per CDR3 protein. The table includes 360,000 or so distinct CDR3 sequences, about 6.9% detected once. Specified time point: patch test 2, 6 weeks after DPC sensitization. Treatment noted: therapeutic diphenylcyclopropenone sensitization with weekly scalp DPC. The starting material was whole blood, obtained in connection with sensitization to the hapten diphenylcyclopropenone (DPC). These receptors all come from a woman between 18 and 29 years old with alopecia areata. Some clones in this sample may be carry-over from other donors' samples.

Only a few counts were recorded for this clonotype. The chain links TRBV20-1 to TRBJ1-5; no reliable D call. CDR3 size: 17 residues. CDR1 and CDR2 from the germline V gene are DFQATT and SNEGSKA (reference sequence). V was cut by 0 bases and J by 0 bases, with 15 bases left in between. The CDR3 loop is CSARDLADSYSNQPQHF. In DNA, the CDR3 is TGCAGTGCTAGAGATCTAGCGGACTCATATAGCAATCAGCCCCAGCATTTT.

A few counts support this clonotype. The gene calls are TRBV5-6 and TRBJ2-3; either TRBD1 or TRBD2 may fit D (5 bases each). The V and J ends lost 2 bases and 2 bases respectively, with 12 bases between them. The germline gives CDR1 SGHDT, CDR2 YYEEEE. This CDR3 spans 15 amino acids. Written as DNA, the CDR3 is TGTGCCAGCAGCTTCATTTGGGACGCCACAGATACGCAGTATTTT. Its protein product is CASSFIWDATDTQYF.

This clonotype was observed at least ten times. CDR3 sequence (DNA): TGCGCCAGCAGCCAAGTAGGCGGTCCTAACTATGGCTACACCTTC. Translation gives CASSQVGGPNYGYTF. V and J are TRBV4-3 and TRBJ1-2; D ambiguous. The CDR3 loop spans 15 amino acids. CDR1 and CDR2 (germline): LGHNA, YSLEER. V was trimmed by 1 base and J by 0 bases, leaving 9 bases between them.

The sample holds a few counts of this clonotype. The chain has TRBV7-9 and TRBJ2-1; 7 bases line up with TRBD1. The V segment lost 6 bases and the J segment 3 bases; nucleotides outside the gene matches: 14. CDR1 and CDR2 from the germline V gene are SEHNR and FQNEAQ (reference sequence). The CDR3 extends over 17 amino acids. The DNA for the CDR3 is TGTGCCAGCAGTACGCCAACGGGACAGCTAATCTACAATGAGCAGTTCTTC. Translated: CASSTPTGQLIYNEQFF.

A few counts support this clonotype. The J gene is TRBJ2-1, the V gene TRBV5-1; TRBD2 is a possible D gene (5 bases). The germline V and J ends were trimmed by 4 bases and 5 bases, with 13 bases remaining between them. Germline CDR1 reads SGHRS; CDR2 reads YFSETQ. The CDR3 length is 14 residues. The CDR3 bases are TGCGCCAGCAGCCTCGCGCGGGCCGACAATGAGCAGTTCTTC. This translates into CASSLARADNEQFF.

Ten or more counts support this clonotype. The rearrangement links TRBV6-2 or TRBV6-3 to TRBJ2-3; D is unresolved. Germline CDR1 is MNHEY and CDR2 is SVGEGT. V lost 10 bases and J 2 bases, leaving 16 bases between the germline ends. The CDR3 covers 14 residues. This chain's CDR3 is CATYLGRPTDTQYF. CDR3 sequence (DNA): TGTGCCACCTACCTGGGCCGCCCCACAGATACGCAGTATTTT.

V usage is TRBV7-9 and J usage is TRBJ2-7; D ambiguous. This CDR3 spans 13 amino acids. The V end was cut by 4 bases, the J end by 2 bases, with 9 bases between. CDR1 and CDR2 (germline): SEHNR, FQNEAQ (reference sequence). DNA for the CDR3: TGTGCCAGCAGCTCGGACGGACCCTACGAGCAGTACTTC. Translation: CASSSDGPYEQYF.

This clonotype was seen at least ten times. Mismatch with germline at one junction end may stem from a read error. V and J are TRBV4-3 and TRBJ1-4, with D perhaps matching TRBD1 (6 bases). Germline V gene sequence: CDR1 LGHNA, CDR2 YSLEER. There are 17 residues in the CDR3. CDR3 sequence reads: CASRQGGQNTTNEKLFF. DNA of the CDR3: TGCGCCAGCAGGCAAGGAGGACAGAATACAACTAATGAAAAACTGTTTTTT.

This clonotype occurred a few times. The chain has TRBV29-1 and TRBJ2-3; 11 bases agree with TRBD2. Germline-derived CDR1 and CDR2 are SQVTM and ANQGSEA. The CDR3 runs 17 residues. The junction had 12 bases not matched to a gene; V was cut back by 7 bases and J by 0 bases. The DNA for the CDR3 is TGCAGCGCCGGCCCTAGCGGGGGGTCACATAGCACAGATACGCAGTATTTT. Translation: CSAGPSGGSHSTDTQYF.

The CDR3 loop is CASSLVRGWADTQYF. In DNA form, the CDR3 reads TGTGCCAGCAGCTTAGTACGGGGGTGGGCAGATACGCAGTATTTT. The V gene is TRBV7-2, the J gene TRBJ2-3; weak D call: TRBD2 (6 bases). Germline assignment: CDR1 SGHTA and CDR2 FQGNSA. Between the trimmed V and J ends, which lost 1 base and 4 bases, there was a span of 12 bases. The CDR3 contains 15 residues.

This clonotype was counted at least ten times. J is TRBJ1-2 and V is TRBV25-1; 8 bases are a match to TRBD1. The CDR3 is made up of 13 amino acids. V lost 2 bases, J lost 6 bases, and 2 bases stayed unmatched. Germline CDR1 MGHDK, CDR2 SYGVNS. The CDR3 protein is CASSERQGNGYTF. CDR3 in DNA: TGTGCCAGCAGTGAAAGACAGGGGAATGGCTACACCTTC.

The chain is built from TRBV7-6 and TRBJ2-7; D is ambiguous. Germline V CDR1 and CDR2: SGHVS, FNYEAQ. V gave up 5 bases and J gave up 5 bases, with 16 bases separating them. This CDR3 contains 14 residues. Here the CDR3 reads CASSPVVGVHEQYF. CDR3 DNA: TGTGCCAGCAGCCCGGTAGTCGGAGTCCACGAGCAGTACTTC.

This clonotype has ten or more counts. This chain connects TRBV4-2 to TRBJ1-5, with D hard to call. Germline V gene lookup returns CDR1 LGHNA and CDR2 YNFKEQ. This CDR3 region has 15 residues. Trimming removed 1 base from V and 4 bases from J, with 11 bases in between. The CDR3 is CASSQGAGSNQPQHF. CDR3 DNA sequence: TGTGCCAGCAGCCAAGGGGCGGGTTCTAATCAGCCCCAGCATTTT.